A single sample is the source of the 18 T cell receptor beta chains below, sequenced in a study of cytomegalovirus exposure and HLA in healthy donors. Use of 60 Vbeta and 13 Jbeta primers characterized the PCR. Clones were sequenced by immunoSEQ multiplex PCR, and TCRdb holds only the in-frame ones, with some missing. The sample shows under 200,000 clones, around 82% of them seen only once. The sequencing input was PBMCs. These receptors all come from a boy aged 5-17 years in good health and CMV-seronegative.

In nucleotides, the CDR3 is TGCAGCGTTGGGGGGTCGGGGACAGGGGCCTACGAGCAGTACTTC. Protein: CSVGGSGTGAYEQYF. V gene TRBV29-1 combines with J gene TRBJ2-7, with TRBD1 matching 10 bases. The ends lost 4 bases at V and 2 bases at J; junction bases unmatched: 8. Germline CDR1 SQVTM, CDR2 ANQGSEA. CDR3 size: 15 residues.

The chain combines TRBV7-8 with TRBJ2-3; 8 bases line up with TRBD2. The CDR3 is made up of 16 amino acids. V trimming: 1 base; J trimming: 4 bases; junction bases outside the gene matches: 7. Per the germline V gene, CDR1 is SGHVS and CDR2 is FQNEAQ. CDR3 bases: TGTGCCAGCAGCTTAGTAAGCGGGAGTACAGCAGATACGCAGTATTTT. Encoded protein: CASSLVSGSTADTQYF.

This chain connects TRBV29-1 to TRBJ2-3, with 10 bases aligning to TRBD2. Losses at the gene ends were 7 bases for V and 2 bases for J; bases not matched to a gene: 6. Germline assignment: CDR1 SQVTM and CDR2 ANQGSEA. There are 14 residues in the CDR3. This chain's CDR3 is CSAPSGGHTDTQYF. As DNA, the CDR3 is TGCAGCGCCCCTAGCGGGGGACACACAGATACGCAGTATTTT.

The rearrangement joins TRBV4-1 to TRBJ1-4; the D is unclear. Germline V gene lookup returns CDR1 MGHRA and CDR2 YSYEKL. The CDR3 runs 14 residues. V was pared by 3 bases and J by 7 bases, with 12 bases between. Here the CDR3 reads CASSQNNLAEKLFF. CDR3 bases: TGCGCCAGCAGCCAGAACAACCTAGCTGAAAAACTGTTTTTT.

CDR3 bases: TGTGCCAGCAGCTTAATGGGGGCGGAGACCCAGTACTTC. This codes for CASSLMGAETQYF. The V gene is TRBV7-2, the J gene TRBJ2-5; tentative D call: TRBD1 (6 bases). This CDR3 has 13 amino acids. V lost 2 bases, J lost 5 bases, and 9 bases lay in between. Germline V gene lookup returns CDR1 SGHTA and CDR2 FQGNSA.

This chain joins TRBV7-3 and TRBJ2-3; the match to TRBD1 covers 8 bases. This CDR3 spans 14 amino acids. Germline CDR1 and CDR2: SGHTA and FQGTGA. V shed 3 bases, J shed 5 bases, and the junction held 4 bases outside the gene matches. The CDR3, as DNA: TGTGCCAGCAGCTTGACAGGGGTGAAAGATACGCAGTATTTT. This translates into CASSLTGVKDTQYF.

The V call is TRBV6-6, the J call TRBJ2-7, with a possible D match to TRBD1 (5 bases). This CDR3 region has 13 residues. From germline, CDR1 is MNHNY and CDR2 SVGAGI (reference sequence). V dropped 6 bases and J dropped 5 bases, with 14 bases sitting between them. CDR3 loop: CASRGPKVDEQYF. The CDR3 nucleotides are TGTGCCAGCAGGGGGCCTAAGGTCGACGAGCAGTACTTC.

The chain links TRBV6-1 to TRBJ2-7; the D gene is possibly TRBD2 (5 bases). The CDR3 is made up of 16 amino acids. Between the trimmed V and J ends, which lost 2 bases and 5 bases, there was a span of 19 bases. In germline, CDR1 is MNHNS, CDR2 SASEGT. The CDR3 loop is CASSEREWLIDHEQYF. CDR3 nucleotide sequence: TGTGCCAGCAGTGAAAGGGAGTGGCTTATCGACCACGAGCAGTACTTC.

The chain is built from TRBV30 and TRBJ1-5; D is unclear. The CDR3 consists of 12 residues. V was cut by 0 bases and J by 6 bases, with 6 bases left in between. Germline loops: CDR1 GTSNPN, CDR2 SVGIG (reference sequence). CDR3 in amino acids: CAWSVHSQPQHF. CDR3 nucleotide sequence: TGTGCCTGGAGTGTACATTCTCAGCCCCAGCATTTT.

In this sample, this clone turned up a few times. V gene TRBV6-1 combines with J gene TRBJ2-5; TRBD2 might be the D (7 bases). With 0 bases removed from V and 5 bases from J, the gap between germline ends came to 10 bases. There are 14 residues in the CDR3. Germline-derived CDR1 and CDR2 are MNHNS and SASEGT. The CDR3 region has the DNA TGTGCCAGCAGTGAAGCGGGGAGGGGGGAGACCCAGTACTTC. The encoded protein is CASSEAGRGETQYF.

This clone rates as medium-sized. The V gene is TRBV6-1, the J gene TRBJ2-1, with D perhaps TRBD2 (5 bases). CDR1 is MNHNS and CDR2 is SASEGT in the germline V gene. This CDR3 is built from 15 residues. V lost 1 base, J lost 4 bases, and 11 bases lay in between. In nucleotides, the CDR3 is TGTGCCAGCAGTGAAGAAGAGGGCAGTTACAATGAGCAGTTCTTC. Translated: CASSEEEGSYNEQFF.

This rearrangement joins TRBV27 to TRBJ2-7; TRBD1 agrees at 8 bases. Germline lookup yields CDR1 MNHEY and CDR2 SMNVEV (reference sequence). The CDR3 is made up of 13 amino acids. With V trimmed by 8 bases and J by 2 bases, 5 bases remained unmatched. CDR3 protein: CASGRTGTYEQYF. CDR3 DNA: TGTGCCAGCGGAAGGACAGGGACCTACGAGCAGTACTTC.

CDR3 in DNA: TGTGCCAGCAGTTCCGATCCCCCGACTAGCGGGAGCACAGATACGCAGTATTTT. Translation gives CASSSDPPTSGSTDTQYF. The chain is built from TRBV28 and TRBJ2-3; TRBD2 aligns across 10 bases. Per germline, CDR1 MDHEN and CDR2 SYDVKM. There are 18 residues in the CDR3. V lost 4 bases and J lost 0; bases outside the gene matches: 10.

V usage is TRBV29-1 and J usage is TRBJ2-2; 12 bases align to TRBD2. V lost 6 bases, J lost 1 base, and 6 bases stayed unmatched. Germline assignment: CDR1 SQVTM and CDR2 ANQGSEA. The CDR3 is 16 residues long. The CDR3 reads CSVGLAGSLNTGELFF. CDR3 DNA sequence: TGCAGCGTCGGACTAGCGGGATCTCTGAACACCGGGGAGCTGTTTTTT.

This clone appeared a single time. The chain couples TRBV18 to TRBJ1-1; perhaps TRBD1 as D (6 bases). V dropped 4 bases and J dropped 3 bases, with 12 bases sitting between them. Germline lookup yields CDR1 KGHSH and CDR2 LQKENI. The CDR3 contains 14 residues. CDR3 region: CASSQLTGDTEAFF. In DNA form, the CDR3 reads TGTGCCAGCTCACAACTGACAGGTGACACTGAAGCTTTCTTT.

The chain combines TRBV6-1 with TRBJ1-3, with D unclear. The CDR3 covers 13 residues. The germline V gene encodes CDR1 MNHNS and CDR2 SASEGT. CDR3 sequence reads: CGGQADSGNTIYF. The DNA of the CDR3 is TGTGGTGGCCAGGCAGACTCTGGAAACACCATATATTTT.

The rearrangement joins TRBV6-5 to TRBJ2-3, with 10 nucleotides matching TRBD2. Per the germline V gene, CDR1 is MNHEY and CDR2 is SVGAGI. J was trimmed by 0 bases and V by 6 bases; bases with no gene match: 3. CDR3 length equals 15 residues. The CDR3 nucleotides are TGTGCCAGCAGCCAACTAGCGGGGAGCACAGATACGCAGTATTTT. This codes for CASSQLAGSTDTQYF.

The count of this clone is one. The V gene is TRBV2, the J gene TRBJ1-1; the D is unclear. Germline V gene sequence: CDR1 SNHLY, CDR2 FYNNEI. The length of the CDR3 is 13 residues. V was trimmed by 4 bases and J by 0 bases, leaving 6 bases between them. This chain's CDR3 is CASSGRVNTEAFF. Written as DNA, the CDR3 is TGTGCCAGCAGTGGACGGGTGAACACTGAAGCTTTCTTT.